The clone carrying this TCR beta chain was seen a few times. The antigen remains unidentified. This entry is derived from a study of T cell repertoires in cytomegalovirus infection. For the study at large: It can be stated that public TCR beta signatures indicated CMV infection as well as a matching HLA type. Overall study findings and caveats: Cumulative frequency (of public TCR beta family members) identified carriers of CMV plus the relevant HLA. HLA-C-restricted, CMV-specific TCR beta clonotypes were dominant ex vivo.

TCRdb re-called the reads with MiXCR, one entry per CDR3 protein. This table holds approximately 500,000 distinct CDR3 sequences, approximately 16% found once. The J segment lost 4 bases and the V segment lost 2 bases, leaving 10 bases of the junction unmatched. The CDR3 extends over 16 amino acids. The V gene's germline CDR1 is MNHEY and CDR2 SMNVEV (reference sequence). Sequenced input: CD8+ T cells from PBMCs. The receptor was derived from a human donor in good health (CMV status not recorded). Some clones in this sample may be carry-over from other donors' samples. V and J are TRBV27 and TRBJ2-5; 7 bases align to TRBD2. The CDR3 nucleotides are TGTGCCAGCAGTTTAACCCCGGCGGGGAGGGGAGAGACCCAGTACTTC. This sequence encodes CASSLTPAGRGETQYF.